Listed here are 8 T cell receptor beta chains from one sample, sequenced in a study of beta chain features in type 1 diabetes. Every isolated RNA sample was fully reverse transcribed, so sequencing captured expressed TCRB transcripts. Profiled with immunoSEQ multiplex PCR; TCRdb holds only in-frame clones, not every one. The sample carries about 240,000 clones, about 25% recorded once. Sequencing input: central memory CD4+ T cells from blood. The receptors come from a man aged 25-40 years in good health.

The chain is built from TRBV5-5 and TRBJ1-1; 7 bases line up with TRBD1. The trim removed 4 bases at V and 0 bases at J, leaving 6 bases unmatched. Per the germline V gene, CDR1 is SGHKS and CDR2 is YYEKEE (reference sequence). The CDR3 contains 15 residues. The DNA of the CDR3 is TGTGCCAGCAGCCCTAGGACAGGTCTGAACACTGAAGCTTTCTTT. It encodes CASSPRTGLNTEAFF.

CDR3 loop: CASSPSPTRGWNEQFF. The CDR3, as DNA: TGTGCCAGCAGTCCTAGCCCGACTAGGGGCTGGAATGAGCAGTTCTTC. The chain is built from TRBV9 and TRBJ2-1; D is perhaps TRBD2 (6 bases). Germline V lookup: CDR1 SGDLS, CDR2 YYNGEE. The CDR3 spans 16 residues. Trimming pared 5 bases from V and 7 bases from J, leaving 22 bases between.

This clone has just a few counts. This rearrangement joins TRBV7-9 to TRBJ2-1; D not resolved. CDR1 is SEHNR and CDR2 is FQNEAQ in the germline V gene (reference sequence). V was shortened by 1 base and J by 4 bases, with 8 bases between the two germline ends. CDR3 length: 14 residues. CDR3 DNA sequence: TGTGCCAGCAGCTTAGAGGCGGATTACAATGAGCAGTTCTTC. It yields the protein CASSLEADYNEQFF. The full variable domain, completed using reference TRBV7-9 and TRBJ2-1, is DTGVSQNPRHKITKRGQNVTFRCDPISEHNRLYWYRQTLGQGPEFLTYFQNEAQLEKSRLLSDRFSAERPKGSFSTLEIQRTEQGDSAMYLCASSLEADYNEQFFGPGTRLTVL.

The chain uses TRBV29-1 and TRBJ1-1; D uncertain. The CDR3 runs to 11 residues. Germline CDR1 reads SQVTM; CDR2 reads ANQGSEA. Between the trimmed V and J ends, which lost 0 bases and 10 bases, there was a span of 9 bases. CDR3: CSVEDRSLAFF. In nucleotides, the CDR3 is TGCAGCGTTGAAGATCGGTCGTTAGCTTTCTTT.

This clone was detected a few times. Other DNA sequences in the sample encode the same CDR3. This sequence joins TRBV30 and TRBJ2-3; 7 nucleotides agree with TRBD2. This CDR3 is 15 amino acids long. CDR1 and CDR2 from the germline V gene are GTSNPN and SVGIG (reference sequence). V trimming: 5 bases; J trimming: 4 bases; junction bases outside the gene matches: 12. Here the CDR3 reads CAWCEGSGDADTQYF. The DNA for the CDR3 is TGTGCCTGGTGTGAGGGAAGCGGGGATGCAGATACGCAGTATTTT.

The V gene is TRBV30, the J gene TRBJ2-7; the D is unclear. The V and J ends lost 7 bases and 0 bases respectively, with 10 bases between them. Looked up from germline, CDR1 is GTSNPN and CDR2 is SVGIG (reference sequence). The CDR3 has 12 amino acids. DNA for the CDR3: TGTGCCTTGGCAGTGGACTCCTACGAGCAGTACTTC. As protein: CALAVDSYEQYF.

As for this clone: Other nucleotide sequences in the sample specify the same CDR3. The CDR3 protein is CASSPGETQYF. The DNA of the CDR3 is TGTGCCAGCTCACCGGGAGAGACCCAGTACTTC. The chain joins TRBV18 to TRBJ2-5; the D is unclear. Germline V gives CDR1 KGHSH, CDR2 LQKENI. The CDR3 contains 11 residues. The V end was cut by 3 bases, the J end by 4 bases, with 3 bases between.

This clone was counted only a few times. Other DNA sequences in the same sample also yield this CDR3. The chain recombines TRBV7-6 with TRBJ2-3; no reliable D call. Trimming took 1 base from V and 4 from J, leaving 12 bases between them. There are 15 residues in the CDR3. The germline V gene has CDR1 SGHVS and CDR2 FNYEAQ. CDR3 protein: CASSLGLVGSDTQYF. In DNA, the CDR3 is TGTGCCAGCAGCTTAGGGCTGGTAGGGTCAGATACGCAGTATTTT.